Listed here are 22 T cell receptor beta chains from one sample, sequenced in a study of T cell repertoires in cytomegalovirus infection. TCRdb re-called the reads with MiXCR, one entry per CDR3 protein. The table lists around 300,000 distinct CDR3 sequences, more than 20% of them singletons, with more than 10% in the top ten. These receptors' antigens are unknown. The specimen comprised cultured PBMCs, sampled from culture after CMV antigen stimulation. All receptors derive from a human donor in good health (CMV status not recorded). Some clones in this sample may be carry-over from other donors' samples.

A few counts support this clonotype. The CDR3 spells CASSFLGGQDQPQHF. The CDR3 coding sequence is TGTGCCAGTAGTTTCCTGGGGGGTCAGGACCAGCCCCAGCATTTT. The chain combines TRBV19 with TRBJ1-5; TRBD1 might be the D (5 bases). CDR1 LNHDA and CDR2 SQIVND come from the germline V gene (reference sequence). There are 15 residues in the CDR3. The V gene lost 5 bases and the J gene lost 7 bases, with 18 bases spanning the gap.

The J gene is TRBJ2-5, the V gene TRBV28; 10 nucleotides align to TRBD2. The ends lost 4 bases at V and 0 bases at J; junction bases unmatched: 5. Germline loops: CDR1 MDHEN, CDR2 SYDVKM. This CDR3 has 16 amino acids. The CDR3 DNA is TGTGCCAGCAGTTCTTATAGCGGGAGGTACCAAGAGACCCAGTACTTC. This sequence encodes CASSSYSGRYQETQYF.

The genes are TRBV12-3 or TRBV12-4 and TRBJ2-4; TRBD2 matches 8 bases. CDR3 length: 17 residues. With V trimmed by 6 bases and J by 0 bases, 10 bases remained unmatched. DNA of the CDR3: TGTGCCAGCAGCCTCGGGAGGGTAACGGAAGCCAAAAACATTCAGTACTTC. Translated: CASSLGRVTEAKNIQYF.

The chain uses TRBV6-1 and TRBJ1-2; TRBD1 matches at 12 bases. V lost 8 bases to trimming and J lost 7 bases; unmatched junction nucleotides: 8. Germline assignment: CDR1 MNHNS and CDR2 SASEGT. The CDR3 is 14 residues long. The CDR3 region is CASDPGQGASGYTF. The CDR3 bases are TGTGCCAGCGATCCGGGACAGGGGGCATCTGGCTACACCTTC.

The chain has TRBV24-1 and TRBJ1-5; 10 bases are shared with TRBD1. Germline V gene lookup returns CDR1 KGHDR and CDR2 SFDVKD. CDR3 length: 17 amino acids. Germline trimming cut 5 bases from V and 2 bases from J; bases unmatched to any gene: 8. CDR3 sequence reads: CATSARGGTGGNQPQHF. The CDR3 region has the DNA TGTGCCACCAGTGCCCGAGGTGGGACAGGGGGCAATCAGCCCCAGCATTTT.

This clonotype was seen only once. The CDR3 DNA follows: TGCAGTGCTACTGGCGACAGGGTCAATGAGCAGTTCTTC. Protein product: CSATGDRVNEQFF. The gene calls are TRBV20-1 and TRBJ2-1; 7 bases match TRBD1. Germline lookup yields CDR1 DFQATT and CDR2 SNEGSKA (reference sequence). V was pared by 4 bases and J by 6 bases, with 6 bases of the junction left unmatched. There are 13 residues in the CDR3.

V is TRBV14 and J is TRBJ1-1; possible D gene TRBD1, 5 bases. The CDR3 runs to 15 residues. The germline V gene has CDR1 SGHDN and CDR2 FVKESK. Trimming removed 2 bases from V and 2 bases from J, with 12 bases in between. The CDR3 DNA reads as TGTGCCAGCAGCCAATTATCAGGGACCAACACTGAAGCTTTCTTT. Protein product: CASSQLSGTNTEAFF. The variable domain in full, with the rest retrieved from reference TRBV14 and TRBJ1-1, is EAGVTQFPSHSVIEKGQTVTLRCDPISGHDNLYWYRRVMGKEIKFLLHFVKESKQDESGMPNNRFLAERTGGTYSTLKVQPAELEDSGVYFCASSQLSGTNTEAFFGQGTRLTVV.

The V and J genes are TRBV7-2 and TRBJ1-1; a possible D gene is TRBD1 (6 bases). The CDR3 is 12 residues long. V was cut by 4 bases and J by 6 bases, with 9 bases left in between. The germline V gene has CDR1 SGHTA and CDR2 FQGNSA. The DNA for the CDR3 is TGTGCCAGCAGCTCAAGGGGGGCTGAAGCTTTCTTT. It codes for CASSSRGAEAFF.

This clonotype was observed at least ten times. This chain links TRBV7-2 with TRBJ2-7; TRBD1 matches at 10 bases. The CDR3 consists of 15 residues. With V trimmed by 5 bases and J by 4 bases, 8 bases remained unmatched. Germline CDR1 SGHTA, CDR2 FQGNSA. The CDR3 spells CASSVIGTGDYEQYF. In DNA, the CDR3 is TGTGCCAGCAGCGTCATCGGGACAGGGGATTACGAGCAGTACTTC.

In its sample, this clonotype was seen many times. The genes are TRBV7-2 and TRBJ2-1; D remains ambiguous. In germline, CDR1 is SGHTA, CDR2 FQGNSA. Trimming stripped 1 base from V and 0 bases from J, with 10 bases between. The CDR3 has 16 residues. The CDR3 DNA is TGTGCCAGCAGCTTAGAAATGGGGAACTCCTACAATGAGCAGTTCTTC. Protein sequence: CASSLEMGNSYNEQFF.

This clonotype is a singleton in its sample. A much larger clone sits a single nucleotide away, making a read error possible. This chain joins TRBV7-2 and TRBJ1-4; TRBD1 might be the D (5 bases). The CDR3 spans 15 residues. Per germline, CDR1 SGHTA and CDR2 FQGNSA. This chain's CDR3 is CAGSLISGLPEKLFF. The CDR3 DNA reads TGTGCCGGCAGCTTGATTTCGGGGCTGCCAGAAAAACTGTTTTTT.

The chain links TRBV28 to TRBJ2-1; a weak D match, TRBD2 (6 bases). The CDR3 length is 14 residues. Germline V gene sequence: CDR1 MDHEN, CDR2 SYDVKM. Between the trimmed V and J ends, which lost 2 bases and 9 bases, there was a span of 14 bases. CDR3 protein: CASSLEQRASEQFF. CDR3 in DNA: TGTGCCAGCAGTTTAGAGCAGCGGGCCAGTGAGCAGTTCTTC.

As for this clonotype: The junction does not match germline at one end; this may be a read error. V and J are TRBV28 and TRBJ1-5; D may be TRBD1 (6 bases). Germline values: CDR1 MDHEN, CDR2 SYDVKM. The CDR3 contains 16 residues. CDR3 bases: TGTGCCAGCTGTTTAGGGGGTCTACGGAGCAATCAGCCCCAGCATTTT. Encoded protein: CASCLGGLRSNQPQHF.

This clonotype was seen only a few times. The rearrangement links TRBV5-4 to TRBJ2-3, with TRBD2 matching 8 bases. The CDR3 loop spans 19 amino acids. Germline CDR1 SGHNT, CDR2 YYREEE (reference sequence). Germline trimming cut 0 bases from V and 1 base from J; bases unmatched to any gene: 13. Here the CDR3 reads CASSLAPDGRGAGTDTQYF. Here the CDR3 DNA reads TGTGCCAGCAGCTTGGCCCCGGACGGGAGGGGGGCAGGCACAGATACGCAGTATTTT.

In this sample, this clonotype turned up a few times. The V and J genes are TRBV6-1 and TRBJ2-3; D possibly corresponds to TRBD2 (5 bases). Germline loops: CDR1 MNHNS, CDR2 SASEGT. Trimming pared 5 bases from V and 0 bases from J, leaving 12 bases between. This CDR3 comprises 15 residues. In nucleotides, the CDR3 is TGTGCCAGCAGTCCAAACGGGATTAGCACAGATACGCAGTATTTT. Its protein is CASSPNGISTDTQYF.

This clonotype was seen repeatedly, ten times or more. V usage is TRBV12-3 or TRBV12-4 and J usage is TRBJ2-3, with D possibly matching TRBD2 (5 bases). There are 15 residues in the CDR3. V was pared by 5 bases and J by 0 bases, with 12 bases between. CDR3 residues: CASSPSWTSTDTQYF. The CDR3 nucleotides read TGTGCCAGCAGTCCCTCCTGGACTAGCACAGATACGCAGTATTTT.

The chain has TRBV20-1 and TRBJ2-5; D is possibly TRBD1 (7 bases). The CDR3 is 14 residues long. Per germline, CDR1 DFQATT and CDR2 SNEGSKA (reference sequence). V gave up 5 bases and J gave up 2 bases, with 15 bases separating them. The CDR3 loop reads CSAEGGTEQETQYF. CDR3 nucleotides: TGCAGTGCTGAGGGCGGGACAGAACAAGAGACCCAGTACTTC.

There are a few counts of this clonotype. The chain has TRBV14 and TRBJ2-7, with D possibly being TRBD1 (6 bases). The CDR3 covers 16 residues. Germline values: CDR1 SGHDN, CDR2 FVKESK. Trimming cost V 2 bases and J 6 bases, with 20 bases left between them. The CDR3 sequence: CASSQNKQGHSAEQYF. The CDR3 DNA reads as TGTGCCAGCAGCCAAAACAAACAGGGCCACTCGGCCGAGCAGTACTTC.

This clonotype turned up a few times. This chain connects TRBV6-2 or TRBV6-3 to TRBJ1-2; D not resolved. Trimming removed 4 bases at V and 6 bases at J, with 12 bases between. Germline V CDR1 and CDR2: MNHEY, SVGEGT. The CDR3 has 13 residues. Written as DNA, the CDR3 is TGTGCCAGCAGTTTGGAGGGTGATGATGGCTACACCTTC. Translated, it gives CASSLEGDDGYTF.

This clonotype was counted a few times. The chain couples TRBV6-2 or TRBV6-3 to TRBJ2-7, with D unresolved. Between the trimmed V and J ends, which lost 0 bases and 12 bases, there was a span of 12 bases. Germline CDR1 and CDR2: MNHEY and SVGEGT. The CDR3 has 12 amino acids. CDR3 bases: TGTGCCAGCAGTTACTCCGTGGGTACCCCGTACTTC. Translating it yields CASSYSVGTPYF.

The genes are TRBV19 and TRBJ2-4; 10 positions agree with TRBD2. The CDR3 runs to 15 residues. Germline V gene data show CDR1 as LNHDA and CDR2 as SQIVND (reference sequence). With 7 bases clipped from V and 8 bases from J, the junction kept 11 bases outside the gene matches. CDR3 in amino acids: CASMRPASGSDIQYF. The CDR3 DNA sequence: TGTGCCAGTATGCGACCGGCTAGCGGGAGCGACATTCAGTACTTC.

This clonotype has only a few counts. The genes are TRBV12-5 and TRBJ2-1; unclear D gene. Trimming removed 5 bases from V and 8 bases from J, with 7 bases in between. This CDR3 comprises 11 residues. CDR1 and CDR2 (germline): LGHNT, FRNRAP. The CDR3 sequence is CASGPLHEQFF. The CDR3 region has the DNA TGTGCTAGTGGTCCCCTCCATGAGCAGTTCTTC.